In its sample, the clone carrying this TCR beta chain was seen a few times. Its antigen remains unknown. This specimen comes from a study of T cell responses to AZD1222 COVID-19 vaccine. Whole-study findings and limits: Targeting of unmutated variant regions was reportedly seen in nearly half of spike-specific TCRs. An increase in Spike-specific TCR breadth and depth was observed after two AZD1222 doses. Seropositive status at baseline applied to only a handful of AZD1222 recipients.

Repertoires were generated with immunoSEQ multiplex PCR, while TCRdb's copy carries only in-frame clones and drops some. The table includes roughly 78,000 clones, about 82% detected once. V was cut by 2 bases and J by 0 bases, with 11 bases left in between. This CDR3 contains 16 residues. Germline CDR1 and CDR2: MGHRA and YSYEKL. This TCR came from an adult in good health. The sample was peripheral blood, taken on day 0 of AZD1222 vaccination. This chain uses TRBV4-1 with TRBJ2-1; possible D gene TRBD2, 5 bases. CDR3 in DNA: TGCGCCAGCAGCCAACGGAGCGGCAGCTCCTACAATGAGCAGTTCTTC. This sequence encodes CASSQRSGSSYNEQFF.